These 5 T cell receptor beta chains share one sample of origin, sequenced in a study of blood T cell repertoires in COVID-19. Assay: immunoSEQ multiplex PCR; the TCRdb copy retains only in-frame clones and omits some. The top ten clones hold 1.5% to 2% of a sample with about 81,000 clones, roughly nine tenths of them seen once. Sequencing was carried out using peripheral blood. These receptors were obtained from a woman in her forties or fifties in a cohort sampled during active COVID-19.

The rearrangement links TRBV4-1 to TRBJ2-5, with 13 bases lining up with TRBD2. V was clipped by 5 bases and J by 4 bases; unmatched bases: 4. Germline CDR1 MGHRA, CDR2 YSYEKL. CDR3 length equals 15 residues. The CDR3 DNA reads TGCGCCAGCAGCGAGGGACTAGCGGGATTAGAGACCCAGTACTTC. It is translated as CASSEGLAGLETQYF.

The genes are TRBV3-1 (or the pseudogene TRBV3-2) and TRBJ1-1, with a tentative D call TRBD1 (6 bases). The CDR3 has 12 residues. Germline assignment: CDR1 LGHDT and CDR2 YNNKEL (reference sequence). With 8 bases removed from V and 5 bases from J, the gap between germline ends came to 12 bases. Here the CDR3 reads CASGRGGTEAFF. In DNA form, the CDR3 reads TGTGCCAGCGGAAGAGGGGGAACTGAAGCTTTCTTT.

This rearrangement joins TRBV6-1 to TRBJ2-5; 8 nucleotides line up with TRBD2. Germline V gene sequence: CDR1 MNHNS, CDR2 SASEGT. V shed 2 bases and J 2 bases; nucleotides not matched to a gene: 1. CDR3 length: 14 residues. The CDR3 DNA is TGTGCCAGCAGTGAAACGGGGGGGCAAGAGACCCAGTACTTC. Residues: CASSETGGQETQYF.

The genes are TRBV5-6 and TRBJ1-2; TRBD1 might be the D (6 bases). Germline V gives CDR1 SGHDT, CDR2 YYEEEE. V dropped 2 bases and J dropped 3 bases, with 14 bases sitting between them. The CDR3 is 15 residues long. This chain's CDR3 is CASSLFRTDDYGYTF. The CDR3 DNA reads TGTGCCAGCAGCTTATTTCGGACAGACGACTATGGCTACACCTTC.

This clone is classed as medium-sized (0.01 to 0.1%). The chain has TRBV6-5 and TRBJ1-4; D is undetermined. The germline CDR1 and CDR2 sequences are MNHEY and SVGAGI. The CDR3 loop spans 13 amino acids. The germline V and J ends were trimmed by 6 bases and 6 bases, with 11 bases remaining between them. DNA of the CDR3: TGTGCCAGCAGACCGCCCGGGGATGAAAAACTGTTTTTT. Protein product: CASRPPGDEKLFF.